These T cell receptor beta chains were read from a single sample in a study of T cell repertoires in cytomegalovirus infection. The antigens of these receptors remain unknown. TCRdb re-called the reads through MiXCR, storing one row per CDR3 protein. Here the sample spans some 800,000 distinct CDR3 sequences, around a third being singletons. The sample in question was cultured CD8+ T cells from PBMCs, obtained from culture after CMV antigen stimulation. Source of these receptors: a human donor in good health (CMV status not recorded). Some clones in this sample may be carry-over from other donors' samples. Both conserved end residues are part of each CDR3. The order of the fields is V gene, D gene, clone size, J gene, CDR3 DNA, CDR3 protein. The D gene is left open where the match is weak. Size is omitted from some rows. Given values are once, few, many or a class for expanded clones.

V: TRBV7-9; D: TRBD1; size: many; J: TRBJ1-1; DNA: TGTGCCAGCAGTTTCCGGGACAGGGGGCTTTACACTGAAGCTTTCTTT; CDR3: CASSFRDRGLYTEAFF
V: TRBV20-1; D: .; size: .; J: TRBJ2-4; DNA: TGCAGTGCTAGGCCGGGGCTTGGGAACATTCAGTACTTC; CDR3: CSARPGLGNIQYF
V: TRBV15; D: .; size: .; J: TRBJ2-5; DNA: TGTGCCACCAGCACTGGATCGGGGCTCCCTCGGGAGACCCAGTACTTC; CDR3: CATSTGSGLPRETQYF
V: TRBV5-1; D: .; size: .; J: TRBJ2-7; DNA: TGCGCCAGCAGAATACAGGATGCCTACGAGCAGTACTTC; CDR3: CASRIQDAYEQYF
V: TRBV2; D: TRBD1; size: few; J: TRBJ1-2; DNA: TGTGCCAGCGGGGACAGGGCCGACTATGGCTACACCTTC; CDR3: CASGDRADYGYTF
V: TRBV28; D: TRBD1; size: few; J: TRBJ2-1; DNA: TGTGCCAGCAGTTTAATCGGACAGGGCGAGCAGTTCTTC; CDR3: CASSLIGQGEQFF
V: TRBV3-1; D: .; size: many; J: TRBJ1-4; DNA: TGTGCCAGCAGCCAAGATCCTGACACAGCGTATGAAAAACTGTTTTTT; CDR3: CASSQDPDTAYEKLFF
V: TRBV2; D: .; size: .; J: TRBJ2-3; DNA: TGTGCCAGCCCCAAGGGACGCCCGGAGAGGACAGATACGCAGTATTTT; CDR3: CASPKGRPERTDTQYF
V: TRBV5-1; D: TRBD2; size: .; J: TRBJ2-2; DNA: TGCGCCAGCAGCTTCGGAGTCGGGACTAGCGGCGGGGAGCTGTTTTTT; CDR3: CASSFGVGTSGGELFF
V: TRBV20-1; D: .; size: .; J: TRBJ1-2; DNA: TGCAGTGCTAGTACCGGGAACTATGGCTACACCTTC; CDR3: CSASTGNYGYTF
V: TRBV5-1; D: TRBD1; size: .; J: TRBJ1-1; DNA: TGCGCCAGCACCAAGGGGGCAGGAACTGAAGCTTTCTTT; CDR3: CASTKGAGTEAFF
V: TRBV6-5; D: .; size: .; J: TRBJ1-1; DNA: TGTGCCAGCAGATTCGACTGGGCACTGAACACTGAAGCTTTCTTT; CDR3: CASRFDWALNTEAFF
V: TRBV7-9; D: .; size: .; J: TRBJ1-1; DNA: TGTGCCAGCAGCCCGGCACAGGTGTACACTGAAGCTTTCTTT; CDR3: CASSPAQVYTEAFF
V: TRBV6-2/TRBV6-3; D: .; size: .; J: TRBJ2-1; DNA: TGTGCCAGCAGTCGTCGGGACCTCCTAGGCGATGAGCAGTTCTTC; CDR3: CASSRRDLLGDEQFF
V: TRBV27; D: .; size: .; J: TRBJ2-3; DNA: TGTGCCAGCATGGAGGGAGGGGGAGATACGCAGTATTTT; CDR3: CASMEGGGDTQYF
V: TRBV6-1; D: TRBD1; size: few; J: TRBJ2-6; DNA: TGTGCCAGCAATCTAAACCGGGACAGCCCCTCTGGGGCCAACGTCCTGACTTTC; CDR3: CASNLNRDSPSGANVLTF
V: TRBV3-1; D: .; size: .; J: TRBJ1-2; DNA: TGTGCCAGCAGCCAAGAAGGCTTCTTTGGCTATGGCTACACCTTC; CDR3: CASSQEGFFGYGYTF
V: TRBV6-5; D: .; size: few; J: TRBJ1-4; DNA: TGTGCCAGCAGTTACTCGAGAGGGATCGGTGAAAAACTGTTTTTT; CDR3: CASSYSRGIGEKLFF
V: TRBV7-8; D: TRBD2; size: few; J: TRBJ2-2; DNA: TGTGCCAGCAGCTTAGAGTCGACTAGCGGGGGAGGGGAGCTGTTTTTT; CDR3: CASSLESTSGGGELFF
V: TRBV12-3/TRBV12-4; D: .; size: many; J: TRBJ1-5; DNA: TGTGCCAGCAAGCAGGGCAATCAGCCCCAGCATTTT; CDR3: CASKQGNQPQHF
V: TRBV7-9; D: .; size: few; J: TRBJ1-4; DNA: TGTGCCAGCAGCTTTCCGGGGTTTAATGAAAAACTGTTTTTT; CDR3: CASSFPGFNEKLFF
V: TRBV27; D: .; size: few; J: TRBJ1-5; DNA: TGTGCCAGCAGTTTGGGCCAGGGGCTTTATCAGCCCCAGCATTTT; CDR3: CASSLGQGLYQPQHF
V: TRBV7-2; D: TRBD1; size: many; J: TRBJ2-5; DNA: TGTGCCAGCAGCTTAGAGGCCAGGGGGTACCAAGAGACCCAGTACTTC; CDR3: CASSLEARGYQETQYF
V: TRBV6-8; D: .; size: .; J: TRBJ2-4; DNA: TGTGCCAGCAGTTACTCGGCACGGCTCGATGCTCAGTACTTC; CDR3: CASSYSARLDAQYF
V: TRBV7-2; D: .; size: few; J: TRBJ2-1; DNA: TGTGCCAGCAGCTTAGAGTCCCCTGGGGATGAGCAGTTCTTC; CDR3: CASSLESPGDEQFF
V: TRBV25-1; D: TRBD2; size: few; J: TRBJ2-2; DNA: TGTGCCAGCAGTGGACTCACGGGTGTACCCGGGGGGGTTGAAGCCGGGGAGCTGTTTTTT; CDR3: CASSGLTGVPGGVEAGELFF
V: TRBV2; D: .; size: .; J: TRBJ1-1; DNA: TGTGCCAGCAGTGAAGCCCAGGGGTTGAACACTGAAGCTTTCTTT; CDR3: CASSEAQGLNTEAFF
V: TRBV6-5; D: .; size: .; J: TRBJ1-6; DNA: TGTGCCAGCAGCCTAATCGAGGTGGTTTCACCCCTCCACTTT; CDR3: CASSLIEVVSPLHF
V: TRBV9; D: TRBD1; size: few; J: TRBJ1-5; DNA: TGTGCCAGCAGCGCCTCGGGACAGGGCAATCAGCCCCAGCATTTT; CDR3: CASSASGQGNQPQHF
V: TRBV12-3/TRBV12-4; D: .; size: few; J: TRBJ2-5; DNA: TGTGCCAGCAGTTTCGAGGGGCCTCAGGGAACCCAGTACTTC; CDR3: CASSFEGPQGTQYF
V: TRBV7-9; D: .; size: many; J: TRBJ2-5; DNA: TGTGCCAGCAGCTTTCTAGGAATGCAAGAGACCCAGTACTTC; CDR3: CASSFLGMQETQYF
V: TRBV28; D: .; size: few; J: TRBJ2-1; DNA: TGTGCCAGCAGTCTTGACAGCATGGGCAATGAGCAGTTCTTC; CDR3: CASSLDSMGNEQFF
V: TRBV12-3/TRBV12-4; D: .; size: .; J: TRBJ1-2; DNA: TGTGCCAGCACCCGGGATTTCTATGGCTACACCTTC; CDR3: CASTRDFYGYTF
V: TRBV9; D: TRBD1; size: .; J: TRBJ2-3; DNA: TGTGCCGGCAGTCCCCTTCCGGGGACAGGGACAGATACGCAGTATTTT; CDR3: CAGSPLPGTGTDTQYF
V: TRBV6-1; D: .; size: .; J: TRBJ1-1; DNA: TGTGCCAGCAGTGAGTGGCTGAACATTAACACTGAAGCTTTCTTT; CDR3: CASSEWLNINTEAFF
V: TRBV12-3/TRBV12-4; D: .; size: .; J: TRBJ1-2; DNA: TGTGCCAGCAGTTTAGCGCCCCGATCCTATGGCTACACCTTC; CDR3: CASSLAPRSYGYTF
V: TRBV6-6; D: .; size: .; J: TRBJ1-1; DNA: TGTGCCAGCAGCGTTTCAGGGGCCACTGAAGCTTTCTTT; CDR3: CASSVSGATEAFF